A single sample gave rise to the 10 T cell receptor beta chains below, sequenced in a study of shared clonotypes between healthy human individuals. Assay used: immunoSEQ multiplex PCR; TCRdb lists only in-frame clones, some missing. Of just over 2,000,000 clones in the sample, approximately 94% were seen once. Terminally differentiated effector memory CD45RA+ cells were excluded by CCR7 positive selection of CD45RO-negative cells. Sample: naive CD8+ T cells sorted from blood. Receptors originate from a man aged 18 to 29 in good health.

The V gene is TRBV29-1, the J gene TRBJ2-1; TRBD1 is a possible D gene (5 bases). The CDR3 has 13 amino acids. CDR1 SQVTM and CDR2 ANQGSEA come from the germline V gene. With 0 bases removed from V and 9 bases from J, the gap between germline ends came to 12 bases. The CDR3 reads CSVEERGFGEQFF. CDR3 nucleotides: TGCAGCGTTGAAGAAAGGGGCTTTGGTGAGCAGTTCTTC.

V is TRBV9 and J is TRBJ1-4; D is ambiguous. Trimming left V 0 bases short and J 8 bases short, with 11 bases between. The CDR3 totals 14 residues. The germline V gene encodes CDR1 SGDLS and CDR2 YYNGEE. The CDR3 sequence: CASSVEPGEEKLFF. DNA of the CDR3: TGTGCCAGCAGCGTAGAGCCCGGGGAAGAAAAACTGTTTTTT.

This clone was detected once. J is TRBJ2-2 and V is TRBV7-9; D gene unclear. V was shortened by 7 bases and J by 0 bases, with 18 bases between the two germline ends. CDR3 length: 17 residues. Per the germline V gene, CDR1 is SEHNR and CDR2 is FQNEAQ (reference sequence). DNA of the CDR3: TGTGCCAGCACCTCAACCCAGCCTTCCCCGAACACCGGGGAGCTGTTTTTT. It is translated as CASTSTQPSPNTGELFF.

This clone was seen more than once but under ten times. The chain combines TRBV7-3 with TRBJ2-5, with D perhaps matching TRBD1 or TRBD2 (6 bases each). Between the trimmed V and J ends, which lost 2 bases and 3 bases, there was a span of 13 bases. There are 15 residues in the CDR3. From germline, CDR1 is SGHTA and CDR2 FQGTGA. The CDR3 DNA reads TGTGCCAGCAGCTTAGGGGCAGGGGAGGAAGAGACCCAGTACTTC. This sequence encodes CASSLGAGEEETQYF.

The rearrangement joins TRBV4-1 to TRBJ2-7; 14 bases map to TRBD2. The V gene's germline CDR1 is MGHRA and CDR2 YSYEKL. The CDR3 spans 16 residues. Trimming took 3 bases from V and 1 from J; bases not matched to a gene: 2. CDR3 sequence: CASSHRLAGGSYEQYF. The CDR3 coding sequence is TGCGCCAGCAGCCATAGACTAGCGGGGGGGTCCTACGAGCAGTACTTC.

The CDR3 sequence is CASSLAERGDYNEQFF. Written as DNA, the CDR3 is TGTGCCAGCAGCTTAGCGGAGCGGGGGGACTACAATGAGCAGTTCTTC. This chain joins TRBV7-8 and TRBJ2-1; TRBD2 matches 9 bases. Per the germline V gene, CDR1 is SGHVS and CDR2 is FQNEAQ. After removal of 0 bases from V and 3 bases from J, the junction contained 3 bases not matched to a gene. The CDR3 is 16 residues long.

This clone came up once. V and J are TRBV7-9 and TRBJ1-2; D remains ambiguous. The CDR3 sequence is 15 residues long. V was clipped by 7 bases and J by 4 bases, with 19 bases between them. Germline CDR1 is SEHNR and CDR2 is FQNEAQ (reference sequence). CDR3 amino acids: CASNPGEGGIYGYTF. The CDR3 DNA reads as TGTGCCAGCAACCCCGGGGAGGGCGGAATCTATGGCTACACCTTC. Drawing the rest from reference TRBV7-9 and TRBJ1-2, the complete variable domain is DTGVSQNPRHKITKRGQNVTFRCDPISEHNRLYWYRQTLGQGPEFLTYFQNEAQLEKSRLLSDRFSAERPKGSFSTLEIQRTEQGDSAMYLCASNPGEGGIYGYTFGSGTRLTVV.

The rearrangement links TRBV21-1 to TRBJ2-7. TRBV21-1 counts as a pseudogene. The CDR3 is 9 amino acids. The CDR3: CASSSEQYF. CDR3 nucleotide sequence: TGTGCCAGCAGCAGCGAGCAGTACTTC.

The rearrangement joins TRBV2 to TRBJ1-6; D is uncertain. Germline-derived CDR1 and CDR2 are SNHLY and FYNNEI. V lost 3 bases and J 0 bases, leaving 6 bases between the germline ends. The CDR3 extends over 15 amino acids. CDR3 amino acids: CASSEHSSYNSPLHF. The CDR3 DNA is TGTGCCAGCAGTGAGCATAGCTCCTATAATTCACCCCTCCACTTT.

J is TRBJ1-1 and V is TRBV2; D is unclear. The CDR3 has 13 amino acids. Trimming left V 8 bases short and J 0 bases short, with 10 bases between. Germline V gene sequence: CDR1 SNHLY, CDR2 FYNNEI. This CDR3 is CASADGLNTEAFF. The CDR3 region has the DNA TGTGCCAGCGCCGACGGGTTGAACACTGAAGCTTTCTTT. Based on the CDR3 plus reference TRBV2 and TRBJ1-1, the full variable domain is EPEVTQTPSHQVTQMGQEVILRCVPISNHLYFYWYRQILGQKVEFLVSFYNNEISEKSEIFDDQFSVERPDGSNFTLKIRSTKLEDSAMYFCASADGLNTEAFFGQGTRLTVV.